The 19 T cell receptor beta chains in this list originate from one sample, sequenced in a study of T cells in Graves' hyperthyroidism and ophthalmopathy. The source material, RNA transcripts, was used to amplify TCR beta CDR3 regions. Using the HTBI primer set, a first-round RT-PCR was run on the TCR CDR3. TCRdb passed the multiplex PCR reads through MiXCR, listing each CDR3 protein once. The profile shows 620,000 or so distinct CDR3 sequences, more than 14% of them singletons. The sample consisted of blood. The receptors stem from a woman in her forties or fifties with Graves' ophthalmopathy.

The sample holds many counts of this clonotype. V is TRBV15 and J is TRBJ2-1; perhaps TRBD2 as D (6 bases). The CDR3 totals 14 residues. The V gene lost 1 base and the J gene lost 5 bases, with 9 bases spanning the gap. Germline lookup yields CDR1 LNHNV and CDR2 YYDKDF (reference sequence). CDR3 loop: CATSRGGENNEQFF. For the CDR3, the DNA is TGTGCCACCAGCAGAGGGGGGGAAAACAATGAGCAGTTCTTC.

The chain has TRBV9 and TRBJ2-7, with TRBD2 as a possible D gene (6 bases). Germline V gene sequence: CDR1 SGDLS, CDR2 YYNGEE. This CDR3 is 17 amino acids long. V gave up 4 bases and J gave up 1 base, with 21 bases separating them. In DNA form, the CDR3 reads TGTGCCAGCAGCCCCGAGGCGGGGCTTTATAGTTCCTACGAGCAGTACTTC. It codes for CASSPEAGLYSSYEQYF.

The rearrangement uses TRBV4-2 and TRBJ1-2, with TRBD1 matching 8 bases. Germline V CDR1 and CDR2: LGHNA, YNFKEQ. The CDR3 covers 16 residues. V lost 5 bases and J lost 3; bases outside the gene matches: 11. CDR3 in DNA: TGTGCCAGCAGCTCCCACCGGGACAGGAGGGACTATGGCTACACCTTC. Amino acids: CASSSHRDRRDYGYTF.

This clonotype was counted ten times or more. V usage is TRBV5-5 and J usage is TRBJ1-2; 9 nucleotides align to TRBD1. V trimming: 4 bases; J trimming: 4 bases; junction bases outside the gene matches: 14. This CDR3 has 17 residues. The V gene's germline CDR1 is SGHKS and CDR2 YYEKEE (reference sequence). This chain's CDR3 is CASSHSKLPGQGYGYTF. CDR3 in DNA: TGTGCCAGCAGCCACTCAAAACTCCCGGGACAGGGCTATGGCTACACCTTC.

The chain joins TRBV11-1 to TRBJ2-3; no firm D call. The CDR3 is 14 amino acids. The ends were cut back, 0 bases at V and 5 bases at J, with 9 bases in the middle. Looked up from germline, CDR1 is SGHAT and CDR2 is FQDESV (reference sequence). DNA of the CDR3: TGTGCCAGCAGCTTAGCCCTTGGGCAAGATACGCAGTATTTT. This translates into CASSLALGQDTQYF.

This clonotype appeared many times. The CDR3 loop is CASSVSGGQALNTEAFF. CDR3 nucleotides: TGTGCCAGCAGCGTATCTGGGGGACAGGCCTTGAACACTGAAGCTTTCTTT. The chain carries TRBV9 and TRBJ1-1; 8 nucleotides match TRBD1. V dropped 1 base and J dropped 0; count of bases not matched to a gene: 8. This CDR3 spans 17 amino acids. The V gene's germline CDR1 is SGDLS and CDR2 YYNGEE.

This clonotype appeared many times. This sequence joins TRBV5-4 and TRBJ2-7; the D is unclear. Germline V gene lookup returns CDR1 SGHNT and CDR2 YYREEE (reference sequence). V lost 1 base and J lost 2, with 10 bases in between. The length of the CDR3 is 14 residues. The CDR3 nucleotides read TGTGCCAGCAGCTTGCAGACGGTTACCTACGAGCAGTACTTC. Translation gives CASSLQTVTYEQYF.

This clonotype was observed many times. The chain is built from TRBV7-2 and TRBJ2-7; perhaps TRBD2 as D (6 bases). The V gene lost 1 base and the J gene lost 3 bases, with 10 bases spanning the gap. The CDR3 has 14 residues. Germline CDR1 is SGHTA and CDR2 is FQGNSA. The CDR3 sequence: CASSLGLEGYEQYF. CDR3 DNA sequence: TGTGCCAGCAGCTTAGGGTTGGAGGGCTACGAGCAGTACTTC.

There are many counts of this clonotype. Here the CDR3 DNA reads TGTGCCAGCAGCTTAGCGTTGAGGAGACTGAGCTCCTACAATGAGCAGTTCTTC. Translated: CASSLALRRLSSYNEQFF. The chain uses TRBV7-9 and TRBJ2-1; the D is unclear. Germline CDR1 reads SEHNR; CDR2 reads FQNEAQ (reference sequence). The CDR3 totals 18 residues. Trimming removed 0 bases from V and 0 bases from J, with 15 bases in between.

The chain recombines TRBV4-3 with TRBJ1-1, with 9 bases fitting TRBD1. V gave up 0 bases and J gave up 1 base; unmatched junction bases: 12. In germline, CDR1 is LGHNA, CDR2 YSLEER. CDR3 length: 19 amino acids. CDR3 region: CASSQETSGDREANTEAFF. Here the CDR3 DNA reads TGCGCCAGCAGCCAAGAGACCAGTGGGGACAGGGAAGCGAACACTGAAGCTTTCTTT.

As to this clonotype: Possible read error: a much larger clone is one base away. The chain is built from TRBV12-3 or TRBV12-4 and TRBJ2-2, with D possibly matching TRBD1 (6 bases). V shed 6 bases and J shed 0 bases, with 11 bases lying between them. There are 15 residues in the CDR3. The CDR3 sequence is CASSKDSANTGELFF. CDR3 in DNA: TGTGCCAGCAGCAAGGACAGCGCGAACACCGGGGAGCTGTTTTTT.

There are many counts of this clonotype. The rearrangement uses TRBV27 and TRBJ1-1, with D unclear. Per germline, CDR1 MNHEY and CDR2 SMNVEV (reference sequence). V lost 2 bases, J lost 4 bases, and 14 bases lay in between. This CDR3 is 15 amino acids long. The CDR3, as DNA: TGTGCCAGCAGTTTAATGATTGGCGCTGGCACTGAAGCTTTCTTT. Translating gives CASSLMIGAGTEAFF.

This clonotype was detected many times. The V gene is TRBV5-8, the J gene TRBJ2-3, with TRBD2 matching 9 bases. The CDR3 has 16 amino acids. Germline CDR1 reads SGHTS; CDR2 reads YDEGEE. The junction had 9 bases not matched to a gene; V was cut back by 4 bases and J by 3 bases. Here the CDR3 reads CASSSGKLAGTDTQYF. The CDR3 DNA sequence: TGTGCCAGCAGCAGTGGTAAGCTAGCGGGGACAGATACGCAGTATTTT.

This clonotype was detected ten times or more. CDR3 sequence reads: CAWSGYGANSPLHF. In DNA, the CDR3 is TGTGCCTGGAGTGGCTACGGTGCGAATTCACCCCTCCACTTT. The V gene is TRBV30, the J gene TRBJ1-6; no firm D call. The V end was cut by 1 base, the J end by 7 bases, with 11 bases between. This CDR3 contains 14 residues. The germline V gene encodes CDR1 GTSNPN and CDR2 SVGIG (reference sequence).

With regard to this clonotype: A single base separates this from a much larger clone, so it may be a read error. The chain recombines TRBV29-1 with TRBJ1-1; 10 bases align to TRBD1. This CDR3 is 15 amino acids long. Germline values: CDR1 SQVTM, CDR2 ANQGSEA. V was pared by 7 bases and J by 0 bases, with 8 bases of the junction left unmatched. The CDR3 loop is CSARPGTGVNTEAFF. CDR3 in DNA: TGCAGCGCCAGACCCGGGACAGGGGTGAACACTGAAGCTTTCTTT. Filled out from reference TRBV29-1 and TRBJ1-1, the complete variable domain reads SAVISQKPSRDICQRGTSLTIQCQVDSQVTMMFWYRQQPGQSLTLIATANQGSEATYESGFVIDKFPISRPNLTFSTLTVSNMSPEDSSIYLCSARPGTGVNTEAFFGQGTRLTVV.

This rearrangement joins TRBV14 to TRBJ2-2; no clear D. This CDR3 comprises 13 residues. Germline V gene sequence: CDR1 SGHDN, CDR2 FVKESK. The ends were cut back, 1 base at V and 4 bases at J, with 4 bases in the middle. Here the CDR3 reads CASSQAITGELFF. CDR3 bases: TGTGCCAGCAGCCAAGCCATCACCGGGGAGCTGTTTTTT.

On this clonotype itself: This may come from a read error, since a much larger clone is one base off. The V gene is TRBV29-1, the J gene TRBJ2-7; D remains ambiguous. The germline CDR1 and CDR2 sequences are SQVTM and ANQGSEA. Trimming took 4 bases from V and 5 from J, leaving 9 bases between them. This CDR3 spans 11 amino acids. CDR3: CSVVLSNEQYF. The DNA for the CDR3 is TGCAGCGTTGTATTATCTAACGAGCAGTACTTC.

This clonotype was found many times. V gene TRBV18 combines with J gene TRBJ1-6; no clear D gene. Germline-derived CDR1 and CDR2 are KGHSH and LQKENI. The CDR3 has 14 residues. With 3 bases removed from V and 2 bases from J, the gap between germline ends came to 5 bases. The CDR3 sequence is CASSPTPYNSPLHF. CDR3 sequence (DNA): TGTGCCAGCTCACCTACCCCCTATAATTCACCCCTCCACTTT.

This clonotype was seen ten or more times. The chain combines TRBV25-1 with TRBJ2-7; TRBD1 or TRBD2 may be the D gene (6 bases each). Trimming left V 3 bases short and J 3 bases short, with 15 bases between. Germline V lookup: CDR1 MGHDK, CDR2 SYGVNS. CDR3 size: 15 residues. Written as DNA, the CDR3 is TGTGCCAGCAGTGAGGGGGCGGGACCTCTCTACGAGCAGTACTTC. Protein: CASSEGAGPLYEQYF.